This T cell receptor (beta chain) was captured by sequencing in a study of CD8 T cells in ankylosing spondylitis. Study-wide findings and caveats: About 8 highly homologous variants made up a TCR beta motif, and this motif appeared characteristic of ankylosing spondylitis blood. As reported, disease-linked clones showed significant enrichment in matched ankylosing spondylitis synovial fluid.

With respect to this clonotype: Its antigen is unknown.

Library preparation for TCR beta used quantitative 5'-RACE with molecular barcodes. TCRdb reprocessed the 5' RACE reads with MiXCR, giving one entry per CDR3 protein. The table includes approximately 440,000 distinct CDR3 sequences, approximately 17% detected once. V shed 6 bases and J 7 bases; nucleotides not matched to a gene: 11. The germline V gene encodes CDR1 DFQATT and CDR2 SNEGSKA (reference sequence). The CDR3 is 15 residues long. The sequencing input was blood, either unsorted or a sorted T cell fraction (not recorded which). This clonotype was obtained from a male donor with ankylosing spondylitis. The V call is TRBV20-1, the J call TRBJ2-7, with TRBD2 matching 14 bases. The CDR3 sequence: CSAYGGLAGVGEQYF. CDR3 in DNA: TGCAGTGCATACGGGGGACTAGCGGGAGTGGGAGAGCAGTACTTC.